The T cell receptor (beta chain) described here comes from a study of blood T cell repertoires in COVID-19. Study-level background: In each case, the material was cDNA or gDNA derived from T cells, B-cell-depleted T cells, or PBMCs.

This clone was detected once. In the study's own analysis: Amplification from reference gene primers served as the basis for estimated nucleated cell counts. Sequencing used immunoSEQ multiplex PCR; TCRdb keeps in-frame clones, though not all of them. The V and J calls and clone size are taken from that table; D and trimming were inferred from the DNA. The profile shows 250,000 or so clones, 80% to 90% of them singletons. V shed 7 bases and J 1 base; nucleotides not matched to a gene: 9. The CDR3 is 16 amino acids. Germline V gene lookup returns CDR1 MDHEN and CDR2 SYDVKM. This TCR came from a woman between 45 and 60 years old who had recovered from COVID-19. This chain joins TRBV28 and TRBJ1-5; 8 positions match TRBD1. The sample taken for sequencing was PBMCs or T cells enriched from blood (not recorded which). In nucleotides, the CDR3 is TGTGCCAGCAACGACAGGGGACGAACGAGCAATCAGCCCCAGCATTTT. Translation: CASNDRGRTSNQPQHF.